These 28 T cell receptor beta chains originate from one sample sequenced in a study of Tregs in tolerant kidney transplant recipients. The data were produced by immunoSEQ multiplex PCR, yet TCRdb's version contains in-frame clones alone and is incomplete. The sample consists of 240,000 or so clones, approximately 84% of them appearing once. Sequencing was carried out using CD4+ T cells from blood. The receptor source for this set is a human donor in good health.

The V gene is TRBV12-2, the J gene TRBJ1-1; the listed D gene, TRBD1, was not tested against the DNA. TRBV12-2 is designated a pseudogene. This CDR3 spans 15 amino acids. The CDR3 DNA reads TGTGCAAGTCGCTTAGCCGTTACAGGGCGTGCTGAAGCTTTCTTT. It specifies CASRLAVTGRAEAFF.

This clone was seen a handful of times. Other nucleotide sequences in the sample specify the same CDR3. J is TRBJ2-1 and V is TRBV5-1; tentatively, D is TRBD2 (6 bases). The CDR3 spans 13 residues. The germline CDR1 and CDR2 sequences are SGHRS and YFSETQ. Trimming left V 4 bases short and J 4 bases short, with 9 bases between. CDR3 loop: CASSRDSYNEQFF. CDR3 sequence (DNA): TGCGCCAGCAGCCGGGACTCGTACAATGAGCAGTTCTTC. Based on the CDR3 plus reference TRBV5-1 and TRBJ2-1, the full variable domain is KAGVTQTPRYLIKTRGQQVTLSCSPISGHRSVSWYQQTPGQGLQFLFEYFSETQRNKGNFPGRFSGRQFSNSRSEMNVSTLELGDSALYLCASSRDSYNEQFFGPGTRLTVL.

The V and J genes are TRBV5-1 and TRBJ1-2; weak D call: TRBD1 (5 bases). The CDR3 runs 16 residues. Deletions cut 3 bases from V and 4 bases from J, with 19 bases between. Germline V CDR1 and CDR2: SGHRS, YFSETQ. The CDR3 nucleotides are TGCGCCAGCAGCTCGGGGTGGCAGGACAATTCCTATGGCTACACCTTC. Protein sequence: CASSSGWQDNSYGYTF.

A word on this clone: The junction departs from germline at one end; a sequencing error may be responsible. The rearrangement links TRBV5-1 to TRBJ2-3, with TRBD2 as a possible D gene (6 bases). CDR3 length: 14 amino acids. The germline V gene has CDR1 SGHRS and CDR2 YFSETQ. The CDR3 DNA follows: TGCGCCAGCAGCTTCGGGGGTACGACAGATGCGCAGTATTTT. Its translation is CASSFGGTTDAQYF.

This clone was seen once. This chain links TRBV11-1 with TRBJ2-7; TRBD2 matches 15 bases. Germline V CDR1 and CDR2: SGHAT, FQDESV (reference sequence). Unmatched junction bases numbered 0, after V lost 3 bases and J lost 6 bases. This CDR3 contains 14 residues. The CDR3 DNA follows: TGTGCCAGCAGCTTGGGACTAGCGGGAGGCGAGCAGTACTTC. Amino acid sequence: CASSLGLAGGEQYF.

V is TRBV6-5 and J is TRBJ2-5; the D gene is possibly TRBD1 (6 bases). The last part of the DNA fits TRBJ2-7 better; the J call may be wrong. Per the germline V gene, CDR1 is MNHEY and CDR2 is SVGAGI. CDR3 length: 12 amino acids. CDR3 sequence reads: CASRQGSYEQYF. The CDR3, as DNA: TGTGCCAGTCGGCAGGGGTCCTACGAGCAGTACTTC.

This chain links TRBV6-4 with TRBJ2-7; 9 positions agree with TRBD2. V dropped 6 bases and J dropped 4; count of bases not matched to a gene: 10. Per the germline V gene, CDR1 is MRHNA and CDR2 is SNTAGT. The CDR3 covers 15 residues. CDR3 nucleotides: TGTGCCAGCAGCCCGTCGGCTAGCGGGGATTACGAGCAGTACTTC. Translated, it gives CASSPSASGDYEQYF.

This clone was seen just once. The J gene is TRBJ1-1, the V gene TRBV5-1, with unresolved D. The CDR3 extends over 11 amino acids. Between the trimmed V and J ends, which lost 0 bases and 11 bases, there was a span of 8 bases. The germline gives CDR1 SGHRS, CDR2 YFSETQ. The CDR3 nucleotides are TGCGCCAGCAGCTTGGGGAAGACGGCTTTCTTT. Encoded protein: CASSLGKTAFF.

J is TRBJ1-2 and V is TRBV28; 8 bases align to TRBD1. CDR3 size: 14 residues. Germline V gene data show CDR1 as MDHEN and CDR2 as SYDVKM. With 2 bases clipped from V and 1 base from J, the junction kept 0 bases outside the gene matches. CDR3 loop: CASSLDRGNYGYTF. Written as DNA, the CDR3 is TGTGCCAGCAGTTTAGACAGGGGTAACTATGGCTACACCTTC.

The chain recombines TRBV7-3 with TRBJ2-1; D remains unclear. The germline gives CDR1 SGHTA, CDR2 FQGTGA. Trimming stripped 5 bases from V and 7 bases from J, with 15 bases between. The CDR3 is made up of 14 amino acids. CDR3 bases: TGTGCCAGCAGCCCGACCCTGAGAGGTAATGAGCAGTTCTTC. It specifies CASSPTLRGNEQFF.

This rearrangement joins TRBV19 to TRBJ1-2; D is unclear. The CDR3 is 13 residues long. Germline CDR1 is LNHDA and CDR2 is SQIVND (reference sequence). Trimming stripped 4 bases from V and 7 bases from J, with 13 bases between. The CDR3 bases are TGTGCCAGTAGTAATTTTCAACGGGTTGGCTACACCTTC. Translating it yields CASSNFQRVGYTF.

V usage is TRBV19 and J usage is TRBJ1-2, with 8 bases aligning to TRBD1. Looked up from germline, CDR1 is LNHDA and CDR2 is SQIVND (reference sequence). This CDR3 has 16 residues. V lost 5 bases, J lost 4 bases, and 12 bases stayed unmatched. In DNA form, the CDR3 reads TGTGCCAGTAGTCTTGACCGGGACAGGAGTAGCTATGGCTACACCTTC. This encodes CASSLDRDRSSYGYTF.

The V gene is TRBV7-9, the J gene TRBJ1-2; a possible D gene is TRBD1 (5 bases). Germline values: CDR1 SEHNR, CDR2 FQNEAQ (reference sequence). The CDR3 has 19 residues. Trimming removed 0 bases at V and 4 bases at J, with 24 bases between. As DNA, the CDR3 is TGTGCCAGCAGCTTAGCGGGTCCTATATACGGGACGCCCTTCTATGGCTACACCTTC. Its translation: CASSLAGPIYGTPFYGYTF. Full variable domain (outside the CDR3, taken from reference TRBV7-9 and TRBJ1-2): DTGVSQNPRHKITKRGQNVTFRCDPISEHNRLYWYRQTLGQGPEFLTYFQNEAQLEKSRLLSDRFSAERPKGSFSTLEIQRTEQGDSAMYLCASSLAGPIYGTPFYGYTFGSGTRLTVV.

The chain has TRBV7-9 and TRBJ1-6, with 7 bases fitting TRBD1. Germline V gives CDR1 SEHNR, CDR2 FQNEAQ (reference sequence). Germline trimming cut 6 bases from V and 7 bases from J; bases unmatched to any gene: 6. This CDR3 has 14 residues. CDR3 nucleotides: TGTGCCAGCAGGGATGGGACAGCAAATTCACCCCTCCACTTT. This translates into CASRDGTANSPLHF.

The chain has TRBV11-3 and TRBJ2-5; possibly TRBD2 for D (6 bases). The germline V gene has CDR1 SGHNT and CDR2 YENEEA. Between the trimmed V and J ends, which lost 3 bases and 3 bases, there was a span of 8 bases. The CDR3 contains 13 residues. CDR3 residues: CASSFLAEETQYF. As DNA, the CDR3 is TGTGCCAGCAGCTTTTTAGCGGAAGAGACCCAGTACTTC.

This sequence joins TRBV15 and TRBJ2-4; TRBD1 might be the D (7 bases). V was trimmed by 5 bases and J by 6 bases, leaving 20 bases between them. The germline CDR1 and CDR2 sequences are LNHNV and YYDKDF (reference sequence). This CDR3 is built from 16 residues. For the CDR3, the DNA is TGTGCCACCAGCGGAGTGGGCAGGGGGGAGAGAAACATTCAGTACTTC. Protein: CATSGVGRGERNIQYF.

This chain connects TRBV11-2 to TRBJ1-1; no clear D gene. From germline, CDR1 is SGHAT and CDR2 FQNNGV. The length of the CDR3 is 14 residues. V lost 0 bases and J 1 base, leaving 6 bases between the germline ends. The CDR3 reads CASSLDRRNTEAFF. CDR3 DNA: TGTGCCAGCAGCTTAGATCGGAGGAACACTGAAGCTTTCTTT.

The chain couples TRBV6-1 to TRBJ1-3; no clear D. Germline V lookup: CDR1 MNHNS, CDR2 SASEGT. V lost 11 bases, J lost 13 bases, and 21 bases lay in between. CDR3 length equals 12 residues. This chain's CDR3 is CACRSQADGIYF. For the CDR3, the DNA is TGTGCCTGCCGATCTCAAGCCGACGGGATATATTTT.

The V gene is TRBV2, the J gene TRBJ1-4, with D maybe TRBD1 (5 bases). Trimming shortened V by 0 bases and J by 10 bases, and 15 bases separated the two germline ends. The CDR3 has 15 residues. The germline CDR1 and CDR2 sequences are SNHLY and FYNNEI. The CDR3 DNA sequence: TGTGCCAGCAGTGAAGCTTCCGGGACTAACAGAAAACTGTTTTTT. Translated: CASSEASGTNRKLFF.

The chain joins TRBV19 to TRBJ2-1; 8 bases match TRBD1. Looked up from germline, CDR1 is LNHDA and CDR2 is SQIVND (reference sequence). The CDR3 covers 13 residues. V lost 7 bases to trimming and J lost 6 bases; unmatched junction nucleotides: 5. The CDR3 sequence: CASTSGTGNEQFF. CDR3 DNA: TGTGCCAGTACCTCAGGGACAGGCAATGAGCAGTTCTTC.

The genes are TRBV7-9 and TRBJ2-1; 9 nucleotides line up with TRBD1. The CDR3 runs 15 residues. V gave up 1 base and J gave up 3 bases; unmatched junction bases: 1. Germline V gene lookup returns CDR1 SEHNR and CDR2 FQNEAQ (reference sequence). The CDR3 sequence is CASSLVDRGYNEQFF. The CDR3, as DNA: TGTGCCAGCAGCTTAGTGGACAGGGGCTACAATGAGCAGTTCTTC. The full variable domain, with the rest looked up from reference TRBV7-9 and TRBJ2-1, is DTGVSQNPRHKITKRGQNVTFRCDPISEHNRLYWYRQTLGQGPEFLTYFQNEAQLEKSRLLSDRFSAERPKGSFSTLEIQRTEQGDSAMYLCASSLVDRGYNEQFFGPGTRLTVL.

The genes are TRBV7-9 and TRBJ2-1; D possibly corresponds to TRBD1 (6 bases). The CDR3 covers 16 residues. Trimming left V 5 bases short and J 2 bases short, with 16 bases between. Looked up from germline, CDR1 is SEHNR and CDR2 is FQNEAQ (reference sequence). The CDR3: CASSAIGTRTYNEQFF. As DNA, the CDR3 is TGTGCCAGCAGCGCCATCGGGACAAGGACCTACAATGAGCAGTTCTTC.

The chain has TRBV27 and TRBJ2-1; D uncertain. This CDR3 spans 12 amino acids. Trimming took off 9 bases at V and 6 bases at J, with 12 bases between the two ends. Germline values: CDR1 MNHEY, CDR2 SMNVEV (reference sequence). CDR3 sequence: CARGNWTNEQFF. The CDR3 coding sequence is TGTGCCAGGGGAAACTGGACCAATGAGCAGTTCTTC.

The V call is TRBV6-5, the J call TRBJ2-5; D is unclear. The germline V and J ends were trimmed by 6 bases and 0 bases, with 8 bases remaining between them. This CDR3 contains 13 residues. Germline CDR1 MNHEY, CDR2 SVGAGI. CDR3 DNA: TGTGCCAGCAGCCCCTCGTACCAAGAGACCCAGTACTTC. Translation gives CASSPSYQETQYF.

The genes are TRBV6-1 and TRBJ2-1, with a tentative D call TRBD1 (5 bases). Trimming stripped 10 bases from V and 12 bases from J, with 10 bases between. This CDR3 comprises 9 residues. In germline, CDR1 is MNHNS, CDR2 SASEGT. The CDR3: CATQRGQFF. CDR3 DNA sequence: TGTGCCACACAAAGGGGGCAGTTCTTC.

This chain uses TRBV7-2 with TRBJ1-6; D ambiguous. V dropped 1 base and J dropped 10 bases, with 5 bases sitting between them. CDR1 and CDR2 from the germline V gene are SGHTA and FQGNSA. This CDR3 comprises 12 residues. CDR3 DNA: TGTGCCAGCAGCTTAGGTTCGTCACCCCTCCACTTT. It specifies CASSLGSSPLHF.

The J gene is TRBJ2-2, the V gene TRBV13, with D unresolved. Trimming left V 5 bases short and J 1 base short, with 11 bases between. The CDR3 consists of 15 residues. Germline loops: CDR1 PRHDT, CDR2 FYEKMQ (reference sequence). The CDR3 DNA sequence: TGTGCCAGCAGCCATTGGGTGTTGAACACCGGGGAGCTGTTTTTT. As protein: CASSHWVLNTGELFF.

CDR3 sequence reads: CASSSGGQTGETQYF. The CDR3 coding sequence is TGTGCCAGTAGTAGCGGGGGGCAAACGGGGGAGACCCAGTACTTC. The genes are TRBV19 and TRBJ2-5, with 8 positions matching TRBD2. Losses at the gene ends were 4 bases for V and 5 bases for J; bases not matched to a gene: 9. Per germline, CDR1 LNHDA and CDR2 SQIVND (reference sequence). The CDR3 is 15 amino acids.